The clone carrying this TCR beta chain was detected a few times. These data are taken from a study of cytomegalovirus exposure and HLA in healthy donors. The ends were cut back, 7 bases at V and 0 bases at J, with 9 bases in the middle. In germline, CDR1 is KGHSH, CDR2 LQKENI. The CDR3 has 13 residues. Assay: immunoSEQ multiplex PCR; the TCRdb copy retains only in-frame clones and omits some. Here the sample spans about 200,000 clones, approximately 80% being singletons. Sequenced material: PBMCs. V gene TRBV18 combines with J gene TRBJ1-2, with D possibly TRBD1 on 5 matching bases. This clonotype originated in a young woman in good health and CMV-seropositive. CDR3 in DNA: TGTGCCAGCTGGGGCACCACTAACTATGGCTACACCTTC. Translation gives CASWGTTNYGYTF.